The rows below give T cell receptor beta chains drawn from one sample of a study of T cells in Graves' hyperthyroidism and ophthalmopathy. MiXCR was run by TCRdb on the multiplex PCR reads, yielding one entry per CDR3 protein. The sample consists of under 650,000 distinct CDR3 sequences, about a sixth of them appearing once. Sequenced material: blood. These TCRs come from a woman aged 25 to 45 with Graves' hyperthyroidism. The CDR3 runs from the conserved cysteine through the conserved F or W. Fields, in order: clone size, V gene, D gene, J gene, CDR3 DNA, CDR3 protein. The D gene is left open where the match is weak. Some rows mark clone size as missing; the rest say once, few, many or name a class of expanded clone.

many	TRBV29-1	NA	TRBJ2-1	TGCAGCGTTGAAGGGACAGACAAAGCCTACAATGAGCAGTTCTTC	CSVEGTDKAYNEQFF
many	TRBV6-1	NA	TRBJ1-4	TGTGCCAGCAGTGAGATAAGAGAAAAACTGTTTTTT	CASSEIREKLFF
many	TRBV7-9	NA	TRBJ2-5	TGTGCCAGCAGCTTAGATCGGGGGAGGGAGACCCAGTACTTC	CASSLDRGRETQYF
many	TRBV3-1	NA	TRBJ1-2	TGTGCCAGCAGCCAAGTAGCAGACTATGGCTACACCTTC	CASSQVADYGYTF
many	TRBV7-9	TRBD1	TRBJ1-3	TGTGCCAGCAGCATCGGACAGGGCGCGGGAAACACCATATATTTT	CASSIGQGAGNTIYF
NA	TRBV6-1	TRBD1	TRBJ1-1	TGTGCCAGCAGTGAAGGTGCAGGGGGGGGGACTGAAGCTTTCTTT	CASSEGAGGGTEAFF
many	TRBV12-3/TRBV12-4	NA	TRBJ2-1	TGTGCCAGCAGGGCATCTCAAATGGGGAATGAGCAGTTCTTC	CASRASQMGNEQFF
many	TRBV6-1	NA	TRBJ1-1	TGTGCCAGCAGTGGGCTACGTGGGGGCTACGACACTGAAGCTTTCTTT	CASSGLRGGYDTEAFF
many	TRBV28	NA	TRBJ1-2	TGTGCCAGCAGCCCCGGGGGGGGCGCGGTCTATGGCTACACCTTC	CASSPGGGAVYGYTF
few	TRBV19	NA	TRBJ2-1	TGTGCCACCTCACAGGGCTATGAGCAGTTCTTC	CATSQGYEQFF
many	TRBV12-3/TRBV12-4	NA	TRBJ2-7	TGTGCCAGCGCAGGTTACTACGAGCAGTACTTC	CASAGYYEQYF
NA	TRBV7-9	NA	TRBJ2-7	TGTGCCAGCAGCTTAGTGGGCAGAGATATCTACGAGCAGTACTTC	CASSLVGRDIYEQYF
many	TRBV10-3	NA	TRBJ1-1	TGTGCCATCAGTGACCCTGGCGGGCAGGACGGGGAAAGAGCTTTCTTT	CAISDPGGQDGERAFF
few	TRBV6-1	NA	TRBJ2-5	TGTGCCAGCAGTCGAGGGGACGGCGGGGAGTACTTC	CASSRGDGGEYF
few	TRBV29-1	NA	TRBJ2-3	TGCAGCGCCACCAGGGGTTCAGATACGCAGTATTTT	CSATRGSDTQYF
few	TRBV10-2	NA	TRBJ2-1	TGCGCCAGCCAGGACAGGCGGGGTTCCTACAATGAGCAGTTCTTC	CASQDRRGSYNEQFF
NA	TRBV9	NA	TRBJ1-1	TGTGCCAGCAGCCCCCGAGTCCAGGGCACTGAAGCTTTCTTT	CASSPRVQGTEAFF
NA	TRBV4-1	NA	TRBJ2-1	TGCGCCAGCAGCCCAGGACTCTCTCCTCAGTTCTTC	CASSPGLSPQFF
once	TRBV25-1	NA	TRBJ1-1	TGTGCCAGCAGTACGTATACAGGGACTGAAGCTTTCTTT	CASSTYTGTEAFF
many	TRBV11-3	TRBD1	TRBJ2-1	TGTGCCAGCAGCTTTTACAGGGGAAGTGAGCAGTTCTTC	CASSFYRGSEQFF
many	TRBV11-3	TRBD2	TRBJ2-3	TGTGCCAGCAGCTCTCCTAGCGGGAGGGCCAAAAATACGCAGTATTTT	CASSSPSGRAKNTQYF
few	TRBV9	NA	TRBJ2-7	TGTGCCAGCAGCGTATGGGGGGATACGGCGTCCGAGCAGTACTTC	CASSVWGDTASEQYF
NA	TRBV2	NA	TRBJ1-4	TGTGCCAGCAGCGCCGGGACGGGGAATGAAAAACTGTTTTTT	CASSAGTGNEKLFF
NA	TRBV30	NA	TRBJ1-3	TGTGCCTGGAGTGTTTTACAGGCTGGAAACACCATATATTTT	CAWSVLQAGNTIYF